These T cell receptor beta chains were read from a single sample in a study of shared T cell receptors in the human thymus. Method: immunoSEQ multiplex PCR; TCRdb's copy keeps in-frame clones and lacks some. The data show some 760,000 clones, approximately 85% seen once. Another study also made use of these data, one on human thymus T cells.

Sequenced input: thymocytes. These receptors came from a girl under three years old with a congenital heart defect. CDR3s include the opening cysteine and the closing phenylalanine or tryptophan. The D gene is left open where the match is weak. Clone size is not always given. Where it is, it says once, few, many or a class for expanded clones.

clone_size	v_call	d_call	cdr3_length	j_call	cdr3_nt	cdr3_aa
-	TRBV5-4	-	18	TRBJ1-1	TGTGCCAGCAGCTTTTTGAGGGGACTGGACATATCGAACACTGAAGCTTTCTTT	CASSFLRGLDISNTEAFF
once	TRBV28	TRBD1	20	TRBJ2-6	TGTGCCAGCAGTTACAGGGACAGGGATGCCTCTCATGCTGGGGCCAACGTCCTGACTTTC	CASSYRDRDASHAGANVLTF
-	TRBV30	-	13	TRBJ1-1	TGTGCCTGGAGTGTAACTAGACGGGAAGAAGCTTTCTTT	CAWSVTRREEAFF
-	TRBV18	TRBD1	16	TRBJ1-6	TGTGCCAGCTCACCCTTCCGCCGGGACAGGGGCTCACCCCTCCACTTT	CASSPFRRDRGSPLHF
-	TRBV9	-	13	TRBJ2-3	TGTGCCAGCAGCGTGGGGGCCACAGATACGCAGTATTTT	CASSVGATDTQYF
-	TRBV6-5	-	15	TRBJ1-2	TGTGCCAGCAGTTACGGCGGATCCACTAACTATGGCTACACCTTC	CASSYGGSTNYGYTF
-	TRBV5-1	-	14	TRBJ2-7	TGCGCCAGCAGTTTCCGGGGGGCCTACTACGAGCAGTACTTC	CASSFRGAYYEQYF
-	TRBV6-5	TRBD1	15	TRBJ1-4	TGTGCCAGCAGTTCAATATCGACAGGGGGGGAAAAACTGTTTTTT	CASSSISTGGEKLFF
-	TRBV28	-	15	TRBJ1-5	TGTGCCAGCAGCCGCTATTGGGGGCATGTGGAGCCCCAGCATTTT	CASSRYWGHVEPQHF
-	TRBV4-1	TRBD2	18	TRBJ2-3	TGCGCCAGCAGCCATGAACATGGGGGGGGTGAACGCACAGATACGCAGTATTTT	CASSHEHGGGERTDTQYF
-	TRBV4-1	-	13	TRBJ2-3	TGCGCCAGCAGCCCTCGCGCCACAGATACGCAGTATTTT	CASSPRATDTQYF